This T cell receptor (beta chain) was profiled in a study of blood T cell repertoires in COVID-19. Study-level information: Sites in the United States, Italy and Spain provided acute and convalescent COVID-19 samples.

In terms of age and location, participants ranged from roughly 18 to 100 years and lived in around 22 US areas. Grouping used clinical history reported by participants in a survey and questionnaire. Germline V gives CDR1 KGHSH, CDR2 LQKENI. Trimming cost V 1 base and J 5 bases; bases outside gene matches: 0. This CDR3 contains 14 residues. Original processing methods: Estimates of nucleated cell counts were drawn from the amplification of reference gene primers. TCRdb's table, derived via immunoSEQ multiplex PCR, lists solely in-frame clones and lacks some. Clonal size and the V and J genes are those of that table, whereas D and trimming came from the DNA. Of 200,000 to 300,000 clones in the sample, about 84% were seen once.

This TCR was recovered from a woman aged 50 to 60 who had recovered from COVID-19. Sequencing used PBMCs or T cells enriched from blood (not recorded which). The chain links TRBV18 to TRBJ2-1; TRBD2 aligns across 9 bases. The CDR3 DNA reads as TGTGCCAGCTCACCACAGCGGGGGGACAATGAGCAGTTCTTC. Residues: CASSPQRGDNEQFF.